This entry lists 27 T cell receptor beta chains sequenced from one sample in a study of blood T cells in healthy people across ages (dated by TCRdb to between 2015 and 2016). Library preparation employed 5' RACE. The listed sequencing device is Illumina HiSeq 2500. A second PCR of about 7 to 12 cycles was run with a J-beta primer mix and a sample-barcoded 5' primer. Clones were called with MiXCR by TCRdb after fastp trimmed the public reads at Q25, and only in-frame beta chains were retained. Identical CDR3 proteins give one entry, which carries the most common genes and DNA. The sample contains over a million distinct CDR3 sequences, 20% to 25% of them found a single time. Jointly, the top ten make up less than 0.85% of the sample. This same sample was also taken into another study, of T cells of mothers and their children.

The sample was blood. Receptor source: a girl aged 2-9 years in good health.

CDR3 DNA sequence: TGCAGTGCCCAAAGGTCGGTGGGCGCTGAAGCTTTCTTT. As protein: CSAQRSVGAEAFF. The J gene is TRBJ1-1, the V gene TRBV20-1; D is unresolved. This CDR3 contains 13 residues. Germline CDR1 reads DFQATT; CDR2 reads SNEGSKA (reference sequence). The V end was cut by 6 bases, the J end by 6 bases, with 17 bases between.

The rearrangement links TRBV27 to TRBJ2-1, with D uncertain. The germline V gene has CDR1 MNHEY and CDR2 SMNVEV (reference sequence). V lost 8 bases and J lost 7, with 9 bases in between. The CDR3 contains 11 residues. CDR3 in amino acids: CASYYRNEQFF. CDR3 DNA: TGTGCCAGCTATTACAGAAATGAGCAGTTCTTC.

This chain links TRBV7-2 with TRBJ2-7, with D hard to call. The CDR3 has 13 residues. V lost 1 base, J lost 6 bases, and 10 bases lay in between. Germline V gives CDR1 SGHTA, CDR2 FQGNSA. Written as DNA, the CDR3 is TGTGCCAGCAGCTTAGGGCATCCGGGCGAGCAGTACTTC. It specifies CASSLGHPGEQYF.

This chain uses TRBV29-1 with TRBJ2-5, with D unclear. The V and J ends lost 0 bases and 1 base respectively, with 9 bases between them. The CDR3 has 14 residues. CDR1 is SQVTM and CDR2 is ANQGSEA in the germline V gene. CDR3: CSVEDSRIQETQYF. The CDR3 nucleotides read TGCAGCGTTGAAGACTCCAGGATCCAAGAGACCCAGTACTTC. Drawing the rest from reference TRBV29-1 and TRBJ2-5, the complete variable domain is SAVISQKPSRDICQRGTSLTIQCQVDSQVTMMFWYRQQPGQSLTLIATANQGSEATYESGFVIDKFPISRPNLTFSTLTVSNMSPEDSSIYLCSVEDSRIQETQYFGPGTRLLVL.

The chain is built from TRBV20-1 and TRBJ2-5, with 9 bases identical to TRBD2. Judging by the DNA end, TRBJ2-7 fits better; the J call may be wrong. This CDR3 region has 13 residues. Germline lookup yields CDR1 DFQATT and CDR2 SNEGSKA (reference sequence). CDR3 region: CSARLAVSYEQYF. CDR3 nucleotide sequence: TGCAGTGCCAGACTAGCGGTCTCCTACGAGCAGTACTTC.

Note on this clonotype: Without the conserved terminal phenylalanine or tryptophan, this CDR3 likely stems from a read error. The V and J genes are TRBV12-3 or TRBV12-4 and TRBJ1-1; TRBD1 is a possible D gene (5 bases). V was cut by 3 bases and J by 10 bases, with 9 bases left in between. The CDR3 is 11 amino acids. CDR3: CASSLGLGAFS. CDR3 DNA: TGTGCCAGCAGTTTGGGACTAGGAGCTTTCTCT.

This clonotype has more than one count but fewer than ten. The V gene is TRBV7-9, the J gene TRBJ2-1; no firm D call. The CDR3 covers 15 residues. V lost 5 bases and J 1 base, leaving 12 bases between the germline ends. In germline, CDR1 is SEHNR, CDR2 FQNEAQ (reference sequence). CDR3 sequence (DNA): TGTGCCAGCAGCGACTTACTGGCGTCCTACAATGAGCAGTTCTTC. It translates to CASSDLLASYNEQFF.

A few counts support this clonotype. The genes are TRBV29-1 and TRBJ2-5; D remains ambiguous. This CDR3 region has 12 residues. Germline CDR1 reads SQVTM; CDR2 reads ANQGSEA. Trimming took off 4 bases at V and 1 base at J, with 7 bases between the two ends. In nucleotides, the CDR3 is TGCAGCGTTGCGATCAGCCAAGAGACCCAGTACTTC. It encodes CSVAISQETQYF.

The chain recombines TRBV5-1 with TRBJ2-5; no definite D call. Trimming cost V 3 bases and J 4 bases, with 13 bases left between them. CDR1 and CDR2 from the germline V gene are SGHRS and YFSETQ. The CDR3 loop spans 14 amino acids. The CDR3 sequence: CASSSLVKGETQYF. The CDR3 DNA is TGCGCCAGCAGCTCCCTAGTGAAGGGAGAGACCCAGTACTTC.

There are a few counts of this clonotype. The genes are TRBV5-6 and TRBJ1-2; weak D call: TRBD1 (5 bases). The V and J ends lost 4 bases and 7 bases respectively, with 17 bases between them. Germline-derived CDR1 and CDR2 are SGHDT and YYEEEE. The CDR3 is made up of 14 amino acids. DNA for the CDR3: TGTGCCAGCAGCATCGGGACCTCAGTGGCTGGCTACACCTTC. As protein: CASSIGTSVAGYTF.

V usage is TRBV7-2 and J usage is TRBJ1-1; possibly TRBD1 for D (6 bases). The CDR3 contains 13 residues. The ends were cut back, 0 bases at V and 8 bases at J, with 10 bases in the middle. Germline lookup yields CDR1 SGHTA and CDR2 FQGNSA. CDR3 in DNA: TGTGCCAGCAGCTTAGCGAGTAGGGGGGAAGCTTTCTTT. Translating it yields CASSLASRGEAFF.

The V and J genes are TRBV20-1 and TRBJ2-5, with 7 bases lining up with TRBD2. CDR1 and CDR2 (germline): DFQATT, SNEGSKA (reference sequence). CDR3 length equals 15 residues. The trim removed 3 bases at V and 1 base at J, leaving 8 bases unmatched. CDR3 loop: CSASHRAGSQETQYF. The CDR3 bases are TGCAGTGCTAGCCACCGAGCGGGGAGCCAAGAGACCCAGTACTTC.

The rearrangement uses TRBV7-9 and TRBJ2-3; 13 positions match TRBD2. CDR1 is SEHNR, CDR2 FQNEAQ, per germline (reference sequence). With V trimmed by 3 bases and J by 6 bases, 15 bases remained unmatched. The CDR3 is 19 residues long. The CDR3 nucleotides read TGTGCCAGCAGCTTCAAACTAGCGGGGGGGCCGATCCTAGTGGATACGCAGTATTTT. It is translated as CASSFKLAGGPILVDTQYF.

CDR3 in amino acids: CSARGPGLAGNNEQFF. The CDR3, as DNA: TGCAGTGCTAGAGGCCCGGGACTAGCGGGAAACAATGAGCAGTTCTTC. The J gene is TRBJ2-5, the V gene TRBV20-1, with 13 positions matching TRBD2. The J call is doubtful: the DNA matches TRBJ2-1 better. The CDR3 length is 16 residues. Germline loops: CDR1 DFQATT, CDR2 SNEGSKA (reference sequence).

V is TRBV20-1 and J is TRBJ2-5; maybe TRBD2 (6 bases). The DNA end lines up better with TRBJ2-1; the J call may be wrong. This CDR3 spans 16 amino acids. The germline V gene encodes CDR1 DFQATT and CDR2 SNEGSKA (reference sequence). The CDR3 nucleotides are TGCAGTGCTAGATACTACCTCTCAGAGGGACTGAATGAGCAGTTCTTC. It yields the protein CSARYYLSEGLNEQFF.

To note about this clonotype: A read error may be the cause here, since a much bigger clone is one base away. The chain combines TRBV11-2 with TRBJ1-1, with 7 bases identical to TRBD1. The CDR3 sequence is 13 residues long. CDR1 and CDR2 from the germline V gene are SGHAT and FQNNGV. The CDR3 sequence is CASSPQGNTEASF. CDR3 sequence (DNA): TGTGCCAGCAGCCCACAGGGGAACACTGAAGCTTCCTTT.

The chain has TRBV12-3 or TRBV12-4 and TRBJ2-1; TRBD2 agrees at 13 bases. V was pared by 6 bases and J by 6 bases, with 2 bases of the junction left unmatched. The CDR3 length is 14 residues. The CDR3 is CASRGLAGSNEQFF. The CDR3, as DNA: TGTGCCAGCAGGGGACTAGCGGGGAGCAATGAGCAGTTCTTC.

J is TRBJ1-1 and V is TRBV5-5; no firm D call. The CDR3 spans 14 residues. Trimming took off 2 bases at V and 4 bases at J, with 12 bases between the two ends. CDR1 and CDR2 from the germline V gene are SGHKS and YYEKEE (reference sequence). CDR3: CASSFSGVRTEAFF. CDR3 DNA sequence: TGTGCCAGCAGCTTCTCTGGGGTCCGCACTGAAGCTTTCTTT. Together with reference TRBV5-5 and TRBJ1-1, the CDR3 gives the full variable domain: DAGVTQSPTHLIKTRGQQVTLRCSPISGHKSVSWYQQVLGQGPQFIFQYYEKEERGRGNFPDRFSARQFPNYSSELNVNALLLGDSALYLCASSFSGVRTEAFFGQGTRLTVV.

The chain has TRBV29-1 and TRBJ2-4, with TRBD1 matching over 8 bases. Germline CDR1 reads SQVTM; CDR2 reads ANQGSEA. V lost 7 bases, J lost 5 bases, and 4 bases stayed unmatched. This CDR3 has 12 residues. CDR3 nucleotide sequence: TGCAGCGCCAAGGGACAGGAAAACATTCAGTACTTC. Residues: CSAKGQENIQYF.

This clonotype was observed a handful of times. The CDR3 DNA follows: TGTGCCAGCAGTGGCGGGACGGGCATTCAGTACTTC. Translating it yields CASSGGTGIQYF. This chain joins TRBV6-2 or TRBV6-3 and TRBJ2-4; tentatively, D is TRBD2 (6 bases). The germline CDR1 and CDR2 sequences are MNHEY and SVGEGT. The CDR3 consists of 12 residues. The V gene lost 5 bases and the J gene lost 9 bases, with 11 bases spanning the gap.

This rearrangement joins TRBV20-1 to TRBJ1-1; the match to TRBD1 covers 7 bases. Unmatched junction bases numbered 4, after V lost 3 bases and J lost 3 bases. The CDR3 sequence is 13 residues long. From germline, CDR1 is DFQATT and CDR2 SNEGSKA (reference sequence). The CDR3 bases are TGCAGTGCTAGTAGGGGGCGAGACACTGAAGCTTTCTTT. Translated, it gives CSASRGRDTEAFF.

The CDR3 sequence is CASSLPRGKQYF. As DNA, the CDR3 is TGTGCCAGCAGTTTACCCCGCGGAAAGCAGTACTTC. The V and J genes are TRBV12-3 or TRBV12-4 and TRBJ2-7; the D is unclear. V was trimmed by 2 bases and J by 8 bases, leaving 10 bases between them. This CDR3 contains 12 residues.

This clonotype was observed a handful of times. The CDR3 sequence: CSVVVGGPFEQFF. In DNA, the CDR3 is TGCAGCGTTGTGGTGGGAGGGCCTTTTGAGCAGTTCTTC. The chain has TRBV29-1 and TRBJ2-1; the match to TRBD2 covers 7 bases. J gave up 9 bases and V 4 bases, and 9 bases lay outside the gene matches. The CDR3 spans 13 residues. The V gene's germline CDR1 is SQVTM and CDR2 ANQGSEA.

This clonotype was picked up a small number of times. V and J are TRBV13 and TRBJ2-5, with 7 positions matching TRBD1. The CDR3 consists of 12 residues. After removal of 2 bases from V and 11 bases from J, the junction contained 5 bases not matched to a gene. Per germline, CDR1 PRHDT and CDR2 FYEKMQ (reference sequence). This CDR3 is CASSLQGEEQYF. As DNA, the CDR3 is TGTGCCAGCAGCTTACAGGGGGAAGAGCAGTACTTC.

This clonotype was seen a handful of times. The chain uses TRBV2 and TRBJ2-1, with no clear D. The germline gives CDR1 SNHLY, CDR2 FYNNEI. V was clipped by 8 bases and J by 4 bases, with 18 bases between them. The CDR3 spans 15 residues. This CDR3 is CASGPRAPFYNEQFF. CDR3 DNA: TGTGCCAGCGGGCCCCGGGCCCCCTTTTACAATGAGCAGTTCTTC.

The V gene is TRBV5-1, the J gene TRBJ2-4; TRBD1 matches at 12 bases. The CDR3 covers 15 residues. CDR1 and CDR2 (germline): SGHRS, YFSETQ. With V trimmed by 0 bases and J by 11 bases, 6 bases remained unmatched. This CDR3 reads CASSLEGTGGSVQYF. The CDR3 nucleotides read TGCGCCAGCAGCTTGGAGGGGACAGGGGGCTCGGTTCAGTACTTC.

The chain recombines TRBV24-1 with TRBJ2-5; D possibly corresponds to TRBD1 (5 bases). The CDR3 is 14 amino acids. Germline CDR1 KGHDR, CDR2 SFDVKD. Trimming took off 7 bases at V and 3 bases at J, with 14 bases between the two ends. The CDR3 bases are TGTGCCACCAGCAGTACCAGGGAAAAAGAGACCCAGTACTTC. Residues: CATSSTREKETQYF.